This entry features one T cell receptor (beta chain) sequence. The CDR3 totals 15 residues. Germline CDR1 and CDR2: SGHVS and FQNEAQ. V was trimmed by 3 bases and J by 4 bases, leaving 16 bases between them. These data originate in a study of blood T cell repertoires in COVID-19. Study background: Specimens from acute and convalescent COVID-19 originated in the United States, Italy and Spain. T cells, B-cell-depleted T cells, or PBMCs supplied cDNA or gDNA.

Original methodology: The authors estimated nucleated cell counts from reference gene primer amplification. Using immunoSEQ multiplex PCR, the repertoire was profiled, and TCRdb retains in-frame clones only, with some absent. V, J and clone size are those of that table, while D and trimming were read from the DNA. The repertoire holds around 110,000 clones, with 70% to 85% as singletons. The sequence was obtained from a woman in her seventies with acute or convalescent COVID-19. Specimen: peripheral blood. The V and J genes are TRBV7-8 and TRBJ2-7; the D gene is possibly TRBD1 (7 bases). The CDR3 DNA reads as TGTGCCAGCAGCTTGGGCGGGACAGATAAGTACGAGCAGTACTTC. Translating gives CASSLGGTDKYEQYF.